This T cell receptor beta chain came from a study of Ad26.COV2.S vaccination and SARS-CoV-2 variants. Study summary: Ad26.COV2.S given intramuscularly, once or twice 56 days apart. Study observations and caveats: Total T cell responses may have been underestimated by the TCR breadth and depth analyses.

Between the trimmed V and J ends, which lost 6 bases and 3 bases, there was a span of 7 bases. CDR3 size: 11 residues. Germline lookup yields CDR1 SGHKS and CDR2 YYEKEE (reference sequence). Of note for this clone: Its antigen is not identified.

Treatment here: some 20 received Ad26.COV2.S at low or high dose, single or two shots; several received placebo; per-sample allocation not given. It was on day 63 after the first vaccine or placebo injection that samples were taken. Vaccine was an Ad26 vector expressing Wuhan-strain SARS-CoV-2 spike. Clones were read by immunoSEQ multiplex PCR, and TCRdb kept only the in-frame ones, dropping some. In the table there are hundreds of thousands of clones, roughly nine tenths of which are singletons. This receptor was taken from a person aged 18-65 years who received the Ad26.COV2.S COVID-19 vaccine or a placebo. The chain uses TRBV5-5 and TRBJ2-7; D gene ambiguous. The sequencing used peripheral blood, collected in a trial of Ad26.COV2.S vaccine versus placebo. CDR3 amino acids: CASTFGYEQYF. CDR3 sequence (DNA): TGTGCCAGCACCTTCGGCTACGAGCAGTACTTC.